The T cell receptor beta chain described here comes from a study of cytomegalovirus exposure and HLA in healthy donors. A word on this clone: Its antigen remains unidentified.

This CDR3 contains 15 residues. V was cut by 3 bases and J by 5 bases, with 14 bases left in between. CDR1 is LGHNA and CDR2 is YSLEER in the germline V gene. The PCR had 60 Vbeta and 13 Jbeta primers. The repertoire was sequenced with immunoSEQ multiplex PCR; TCRdb's copy has only in-frame clones and lacks some. This sample has 200,000 or so clones, with roughly 80% found just once. Findings and limits, study-wide: Productive status was seen about 90% or about 30% of the time for most TCR beta V segments in an earlier analysis. It was in a later analysis that TCR association rates were seen to vary by HLA locus, highest for DRB1 and lowest for HLA-C. Some public TCRs appeared in many individuals, while most sequences were rare. TCR beta V- and J-gene trimming was later associated with a missense DCLRE1C variant.

The sequence was obtained from a male donor in good health and CMV-seropositive. V and J are TRBV4-3 and TRBJ1-5, with D possibly TRBD1 on 5 matching bases. Input material: PBMCs. The CDR3 region is CASSHLIGVDQPQHF. The DNA of the CDR3 is TGCGCCAGCAGCCACCTCATAGGGGTGGATCAGCCCCAGCATTTT.